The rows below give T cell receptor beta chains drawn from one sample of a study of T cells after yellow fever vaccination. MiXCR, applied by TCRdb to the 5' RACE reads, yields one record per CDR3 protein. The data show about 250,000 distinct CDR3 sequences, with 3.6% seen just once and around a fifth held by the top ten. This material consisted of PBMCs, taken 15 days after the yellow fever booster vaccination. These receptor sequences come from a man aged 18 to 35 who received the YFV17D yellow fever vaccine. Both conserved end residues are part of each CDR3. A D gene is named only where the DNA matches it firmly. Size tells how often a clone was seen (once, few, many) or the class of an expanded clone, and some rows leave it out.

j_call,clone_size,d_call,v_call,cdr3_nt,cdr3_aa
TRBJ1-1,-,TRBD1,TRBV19,TGTGCCAGTAGGCGGACAGGGGGCTCGAACACTGAAGCTTTCTTT,CASRRTGGSNTEAFF
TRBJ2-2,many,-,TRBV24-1,TGTGCCACCAGTGATTTCTTGAATATTGGCACCGGGGAGCTGTTTTTT,CATSDFLNIGTGELFF
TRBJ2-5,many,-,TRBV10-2,TGCGCCAGCAGTGTGACAGAGACCCAGTACTTC,CASSVTETQYF
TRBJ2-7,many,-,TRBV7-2,TGTGCCAGCAGCCGACAGGAACTATCCTACGAGCAGTACTTC,CASSRQELSYEQYF
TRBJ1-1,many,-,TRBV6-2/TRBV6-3,TGTGCCAGCAGCCCGGGGACCACTGAAGCTTTCTTT,CASSPGTTEAFF
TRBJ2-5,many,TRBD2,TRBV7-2,TGTGCCAGCAGCTCAGGGACTAGCGGGGGGCAGGGAGCGGAAGAGACCCAGTACTTC,CASSSGTSGGQGAEETQYF
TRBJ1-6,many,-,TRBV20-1,TGCAGTGCTATAGCAGGGAGTAATTCACCCCTCCACTTT,CSAIAGSNSPLHF
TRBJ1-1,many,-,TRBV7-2,TGTGCCAGCAGTTATCCAGGGAGGTATACTGAAGCTTTCTTT,CASSYPGRYTEAFF
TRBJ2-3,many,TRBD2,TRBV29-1,TGCAGCGTTGACGGACTAGCGGGGGTTCTAACAGATACGCAGTATTTT,CSVDGLAGVLTDTQYF
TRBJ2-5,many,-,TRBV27,TGTGCCAGCAGTTTCCAGGGGTGGGAGACCCAGTACTTC,CASSFQGWETQYF